The source of this TCR beta chain is a study of CD8 T cells in Susac syndrome. J lost 2 bases, V lost 6 bases, and 11 bases had no gene match. The CDR3 runs to 15 residues. The V gene's germline CDR1 is SQVTM and CDR2 ANQGSEA. After extraction with the RNeasy kit, roughly 0.5 to 1 ug of the RNA was reverse transcribed using random hexamers. The CDR3 of TCR beta was amplified by immunoSEQ multiplex PCR across 54 Vbeta and 13 Jbeta. MiXCR was run by TCRdb on the immunoSEQ multiplex PCR reads, yielding one entry per CDR3 protein. Among around 110,000 distinct CDR3 sequences listed, 85% to 95% were seen once. As regards this clonotype: Its antigen is not identified.

Study-level points and caveats: Susac CD8+ clonal expansion peaked in TEMRA cells and active patients.

The sequencing input was CD8+ T cells from PBMCs. The clonotype was recovered from a human donor with Susac syndrome. This chain joins TRBV29-1 and TRBJ2-7; 9 nucleotides align to TRBD2. The CDR3 region has the DNA TGCAGCGTGCGTGGGGCTAGCGGGGCCACCTACGAGCAGTACTTC. Translated, it gives CSVRGASGATYEQYF.